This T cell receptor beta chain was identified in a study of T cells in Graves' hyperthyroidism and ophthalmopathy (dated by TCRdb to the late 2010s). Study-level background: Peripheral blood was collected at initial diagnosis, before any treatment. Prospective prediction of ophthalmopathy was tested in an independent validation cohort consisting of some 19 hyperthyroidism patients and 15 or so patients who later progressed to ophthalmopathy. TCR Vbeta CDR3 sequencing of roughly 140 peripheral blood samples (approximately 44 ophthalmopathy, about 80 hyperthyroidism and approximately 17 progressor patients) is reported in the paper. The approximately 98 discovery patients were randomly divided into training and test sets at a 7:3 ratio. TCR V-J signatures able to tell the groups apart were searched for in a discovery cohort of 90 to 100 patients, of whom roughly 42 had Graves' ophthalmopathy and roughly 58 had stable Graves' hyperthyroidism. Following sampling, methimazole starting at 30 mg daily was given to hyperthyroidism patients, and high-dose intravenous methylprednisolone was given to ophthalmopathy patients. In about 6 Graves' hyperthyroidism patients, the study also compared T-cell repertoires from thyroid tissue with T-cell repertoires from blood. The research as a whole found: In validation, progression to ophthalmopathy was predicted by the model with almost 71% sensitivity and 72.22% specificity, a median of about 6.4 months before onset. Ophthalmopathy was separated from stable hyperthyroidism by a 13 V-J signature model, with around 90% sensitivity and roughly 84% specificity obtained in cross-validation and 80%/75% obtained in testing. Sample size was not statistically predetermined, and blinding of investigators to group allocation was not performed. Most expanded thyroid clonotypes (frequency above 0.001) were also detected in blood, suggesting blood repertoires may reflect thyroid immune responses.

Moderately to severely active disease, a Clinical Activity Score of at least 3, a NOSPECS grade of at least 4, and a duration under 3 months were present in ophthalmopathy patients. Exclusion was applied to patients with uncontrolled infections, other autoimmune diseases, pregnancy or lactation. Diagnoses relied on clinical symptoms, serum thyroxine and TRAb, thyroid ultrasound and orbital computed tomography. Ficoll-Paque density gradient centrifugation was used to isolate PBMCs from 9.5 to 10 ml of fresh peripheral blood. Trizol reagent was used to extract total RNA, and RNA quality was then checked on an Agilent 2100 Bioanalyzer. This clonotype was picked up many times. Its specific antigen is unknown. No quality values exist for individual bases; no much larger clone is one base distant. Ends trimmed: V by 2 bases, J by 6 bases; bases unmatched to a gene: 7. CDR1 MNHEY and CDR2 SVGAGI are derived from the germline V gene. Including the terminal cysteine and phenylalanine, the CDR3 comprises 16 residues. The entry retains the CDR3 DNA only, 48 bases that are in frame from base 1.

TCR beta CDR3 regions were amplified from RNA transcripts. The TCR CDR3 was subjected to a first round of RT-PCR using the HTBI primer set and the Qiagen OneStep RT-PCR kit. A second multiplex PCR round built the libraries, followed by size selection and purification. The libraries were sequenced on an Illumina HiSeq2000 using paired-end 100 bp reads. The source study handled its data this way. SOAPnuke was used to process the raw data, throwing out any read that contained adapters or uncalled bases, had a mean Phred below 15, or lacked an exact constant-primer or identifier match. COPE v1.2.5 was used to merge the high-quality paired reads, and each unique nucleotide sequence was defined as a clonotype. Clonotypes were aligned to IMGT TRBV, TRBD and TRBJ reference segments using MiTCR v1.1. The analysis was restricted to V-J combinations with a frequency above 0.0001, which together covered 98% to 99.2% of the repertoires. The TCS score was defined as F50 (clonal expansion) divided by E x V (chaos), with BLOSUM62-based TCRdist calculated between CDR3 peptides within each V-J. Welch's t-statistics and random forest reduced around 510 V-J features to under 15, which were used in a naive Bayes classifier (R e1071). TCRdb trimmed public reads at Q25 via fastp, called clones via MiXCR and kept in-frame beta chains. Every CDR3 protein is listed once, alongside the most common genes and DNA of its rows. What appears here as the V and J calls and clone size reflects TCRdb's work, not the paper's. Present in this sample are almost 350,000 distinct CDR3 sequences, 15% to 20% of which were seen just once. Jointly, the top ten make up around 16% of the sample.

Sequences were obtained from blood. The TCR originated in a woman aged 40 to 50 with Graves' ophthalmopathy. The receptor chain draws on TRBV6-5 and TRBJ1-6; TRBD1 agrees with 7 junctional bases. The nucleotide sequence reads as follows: TGTGCCAGCAGTTACAGGGCCCAGGGGGTTAATTCACCCCTCCACTTT. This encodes CASSYRAQGVNSPLHF.